This record covers a single TCR beta chain. Clones were read by immunoSEQ multiplex PCR, and TCRdb kept only the in-frame ones, dropping some. Of approximately 360,000 clones in the sample, around 92% were seen once. This entry belongs to a study of blood T cell repertoires in COVID-19. The V end lost 2 bases, the J end lost 10 bases, and 11 bases lay between the germline ends. The CDR3 sequence is 12 residues long. The germline V gene encodes CDR1 SNHLY and CDR2 FYNNEI. This sequence originates from a man aged 35 to 55 with acute or convalescent COVID-19. The specimen was peripheral blood. This chain uses TRBV2 with TRBJ1-2; D is undetermined. The CDR3 sequence is CASSETVSDYTF. In nucleotides, the CDR3 is TGTGCCAGCAGTGAAACGGTCAGCGACTACACCTTC.